This is a list of T cell receptor beta chains from one sample in a study of T cell repertoires in ileal Crohn's disease. Repertoires were generated with immunoSEQ multiplex PCR, while TCRdb's copy carries only in-frame clones and drops some. The sample comprises about 13,000 clones, around two thirds of which are singletons, and about 8.7% rests with the top ten. The material sequenced was ileal tissue. The receptors here all came from an adult with Crohn's disease. Each CDR3 is given with its conserved first and last residue. The order of the fields is D gene, clone size, V gene, J gene, CDR3 DNA, CDR3 protein. The D gene is left open where the match is weak. Not all rows give a size; the values are once, few, many and, for expanded clones, a class.

>.|.|TRBV6-6|TRBJ2-2
TGTGCCACACGACTCCAGGATGGGGAGCTGTTTTTT
CATRLQDGELFF
>.|medium-sized|TRBV15|TRBJ1-1
TGTGCCACCAGCAGAATGACAGGGAACACTGAAGCTTTCTTT
CATSRMTGNTEAFF
>.|.|TRBV5-3|TRBJ2-1
TGTGCCAGCAGCCAAGAGGGACGAGTCGTAGATGAGCAGTTCTTC
CASSQEGRVVDEQFF
>TRBD1|.|TRBV5-1|TRBJ2-7
TGCGCCAGCAGCTACGGGACAGGGAGAGTCTACGAGCAGTACTTC
CASSYGTGRVYEQYF
>TRBD1|.|TRBV11-3|TRBJ2-5
TGTGCCAGCAGCATCTCGACAGGGAGCGAGACCCAGTACTTC
CASSISTGSETQYF
>.|few|TRBV6-1|TRBJ1-1
TGTGCCAGCAGCGATACAGAGAACACTGAAGCTTTCTTT
CASSDTENTEAFF
>.|few|TRBV10-1|TRBJ1-1
TGCGCCAGCAGTGAGTCGGGCCGCCGGGCTGAAGCTTTCTTT
CASSESGRRAEAFF
>.|.|TRBV5-1|TRBJ2-2
TGCGCCAGCAGTCAATTTGACAGGAACACCGGGGAGCTGTTTTTT
CASSQFDRNTGELFF
>.|few|TRBV6-4|TRBJ1-4
TGTGCCAGCAGTTTTTGCACGGGACGCAGGCCAACTAATGAAAAACTGTTTTTT
CASSFCTGRRPTNEKLFF
>.|.|TRBV19|TRBJ1-2
TGTGCCAGCACTATACGGGGGGCGCGGGGCTACACCTTC
CASTIRGARGYTF
>TRBD2|.|TRBV6-4|TRBJ2-2
TGTGCCAGCAGTGAAAGCGGGGGCAACACCGGGGAGCTGTTTTTT
CASSESGGNTGELFF
>.|.|TRBV7-3|TRBJ1-3
TGTGCCAGCAGCGCGACGGGTGGAAACACCATATATTTT
CASSATGGNTIYF
>.|few|TRBV7-8|TRBJ1-1
TGTGCCAGCAGTCTCGGGATGAACACTGAAGCTTTCTTT
CASSLGMNTEAFF
>.|.|TRBV18|TRBJ1-3
TGTGCCAGCTCACCGGAAGAGGGGAGAAACACCATATATTTT
CASSPEEGRNTIYF
>.|.|TRBV25-1|TRBJ1-3
TGTGCCAGCTCCCCCTTAGAGGGCTCTGGAAACACCATATATTTT
CASSPLEGSGNTIYF
>.|once|TRBV6-1|TRBJ1-3
TGTGCCAGCAGTGCGACAGAAGGAAACACCATATATTTT
CASSATEGNTIYF
>TRBD1|.|TRBV29-1|TRBJ1-6
TGCAGCGTTAGTACAGGGGATTCACCCCTCCACTTT
CSVSTGDSPLHF
>TRBD1|few|TRBV7-6|TRBJ2-7
TGTGCCAGCAGCTTAGCGTTGGACAGGGTGTACGAGCAGTACTTC
CASSLALDRVYEQYF
>TRBD1|once|TRBV11-3|TRBJ2-7
TGTGCCAGCAGCTTAGACTCGGGTGACAGGGGTAGCCACGAGCAGTACTTC
CASSLDSGDRGSHEQYF
>.|.|TRBV7-9|TRBJ2-5
TGTGCCAGCAGCCAGGAGGGAGAGACCCAGTACTTC
CASSQEGETQYF
>TRBD1|.|TRBV2|TRBJ2-1
TGTGCCAGCAAGACAGGGTCGGGTGAGCAGTTCTTC
CASKTGSGEQFF
>.|medium-sized|TRBV2|TRBJ1-1
TGTGCCAGCCAAGGAACTGGGGACACTGAAGCTTTCTTT
CASQGTGDTEAFF